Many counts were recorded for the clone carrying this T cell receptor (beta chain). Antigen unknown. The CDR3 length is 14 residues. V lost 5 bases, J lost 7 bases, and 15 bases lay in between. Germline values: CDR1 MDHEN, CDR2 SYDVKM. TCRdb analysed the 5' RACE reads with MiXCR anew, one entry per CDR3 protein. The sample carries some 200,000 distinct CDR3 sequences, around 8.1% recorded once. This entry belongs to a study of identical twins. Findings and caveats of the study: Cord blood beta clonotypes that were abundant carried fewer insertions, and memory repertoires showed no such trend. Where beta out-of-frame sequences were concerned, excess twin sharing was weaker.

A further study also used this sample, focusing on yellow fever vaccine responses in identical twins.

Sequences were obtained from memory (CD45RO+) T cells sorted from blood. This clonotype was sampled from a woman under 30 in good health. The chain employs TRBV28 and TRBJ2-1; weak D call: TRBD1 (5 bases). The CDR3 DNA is TGTGCCAGCAGTCCGGGCAGGGCAGGAAATGAGCAGTTCTTC. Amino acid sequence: CASSPGRAGNEQFF. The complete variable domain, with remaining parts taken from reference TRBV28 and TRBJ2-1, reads DVKVTQSSRYLVKRTGEKVFLECVQDMDHENMFWYRQDPGLGLRLIYFSYDVKMKEKGDIPEGYSVSREKKERFSLILESASTNQTSMYLCASSPGRAGNEQFFGPGTRLTVL.